The entry below describes one TCR beta chain. The V gene lost 3 bases and the J gene lost 6 bases, with 20 bases spanning the gap. CDR1 and CDR2 from the germline V gene are MGHDK and SYGVNS. The CDR3 sequence is 16 residues long. The data are from a study of shared T cell receptors in the human thymus. Sequencing used immunoSEQ multiplex PCR; TCRdb keeps in-frame clones, though not all of them. This repertoire shows 500,000 to 550,000 clones, about four fifths found once; its top ten account for about 0.013%. The data were also submitted as part of a second study, on human thymus T cells. That work contributes: Thymic resections from corrective heart surgery supplied the tissue. As related research reported, thymic repertoires overlapped highly among unrelated individuals.

The sequencing input was thymocytes. This receptor was identified in a boy under two years old with a congenital heart defect. The genes are TRBV25-1 and TRBJ1-2; weak D call: TRBD1 (6 bases). DNA for the CDR3: TGTGCCAGCAGTGATTCGGCTACAGGGTGGAAGGATGGCTACACCTTC. It is translated as CASSDSATGWKDGYTF.